This T cell receptor beta chain is drawn from a study of shared clonotypes between healthy human individuals. Trimming took 9 bases from V and 0 from J; bases not matched to a gene: 8. The CDR3 consists of 14 residues. Germline assignment: CDR1 MNHEY and CDR2 SVGAGI. The repertoire was sequenced with immunoSEQ multiplex PCR; TCRdb's copy has only in-frame clones and lacks some. Of about 730,000 clones listed, roughly 72% are singletons. Sequencing was carried out using memory CD4+ T cells sorted from blood. Subset here: CD45RA-negative fraction. The clonotype originates from a young woman in good health. J is TRBJ2-7 and V is TRBV6-5; 7 bases agree with TRBD2. The CDR3 region has the DNA TGTGCCAGTAGAAAGCGGGACGCCTCCTACGAGCAGTACTTC. This sequence encodes CASRKRDASYEQYF.